By its share, the clone carrying this T cell receptor beta chain is medium-sized (0.01 to 0.1%). Its specificity is not known. The V and J ends lost 3 bases and 4 bases respectively, with 7 bases between them. Per germline, CDR1 DFQATT and CDR2 SNEGSKA (reference sequence). This CDR3 has 12 amino acids. Scientists ran DNA taken from cultured CD4+ T cells through the Oncomine TCR Beta short-read assay for sequencing. From the PCR reads, TCRdb called clonotypes with MiXCR, one entry per CDR3 protein. The repertoire holds around 12,000 distinct CDR3 sequences, approximately 80% seen once, with about 16% in the top ten. This record comes from a study of vaccination and CD4 T cells after COVID-19. As for the study in general: Nasal swab PCR detected SARS-CoV-2 in convalescent patients; under 10 had mild disease, one severe. Overlapping SARS-CoV-2, HCoV-NL63, HCoV-OC43 and HCoV-229E spike peptides stimulated the cells.

The treatment is: approximately nine-day PBMC culture with coronavirus spike peptide pools or control peptides (ViraFEST assay). Expansion of antigen-specific T cells with peptide pools by ViraFEST preceded sequencing of TCRs. This clonotype originated in a human donor who had recovered from COVID-19. Sequences were obtained from CD4+ T cells from blood, cultured in vitro. This chain connects TRBV20-1 to TRBJ1-3; the D gene is possibly TRBD1 (5 bases). CDR3 amino acids: CSASRQGNTIYF. Written as DNA, the CDR3 is TGCAGTGCTAGTAGACAGGGAAACACCATATATTTT.